These 27 T cell receptor beta chains were sequenced from one sample in a study of early T cells in non-severe SARS-CoV-2 infection. TCRdb analysed the 5' RACE reads with MiXCR anew, one entry per CDR3 protein. The sample has approximately 56,000 distinct CDR3 sequences, approximately 10% seen once; the top ten hold 6.5%. Sequencing used whole blood. These TCRs come from an adult who was a healthcare worker with PCR-confirmed SARS-CoV-2 infection or an uninfected control (not recorded which).

This clonotype is deemed medium-sized. This chain uses TRBV13 with TRBJ2-4; 10 bases line up with TRBD2. Germline V gene data show CDR1 as PRHDT and CDR2 as FYEKMQ (reference sequence). With 5 bases clipped from V and 0 bases from J, the junction kept 4 bases outside the gene matches. This CDR3 has 16 residues. This chain's CDR3 is CASSETSGIAKNIQYF. As DNA, the CDR3 is TGTGCCAGCAGCGAAACTAGCGGGATAGCCAAAAACATTCAGTACTTC.

The chain has TRBV12-3 or TRBV12-4 and TRBJ2-3, with D unresolved. This CDR3 contains 15 residues. The V gene lost 6 bases and the J gene lost 2 bases, with 15 bases spanning the gap. As DNA, the CDR3 is TGTGCCAGCAGCCCTGGTTGGACCAACACAGATACGCAGTATTTT. It codes for CASSPGWTNTDTQYF.

This clonotype occurred a few times. The chain is built from TRBV12-3 or TRBV12-4 and TRBJ2-3; no firm D call. The CDR3 covers 15 residues. V gave up 3 bases and J gave up 1 base, with 11 bases separating them. This CDR3 is CASSFLAHGTDTQYF. The DNA of the CDR3 is TGTGCCAGCAGTTTCTTGGCTCACGGCACAGATACGCAGTATTTT.

Ten or more counts support this clonotype. The chain is built from TRBV15 and TRBJ2-1, with 9 bases aligning to TRBD1. CDR3 length: 17 residues. Germline values: CDR1 LNHNV, CDR2 YYDKDF (reference sequence). V dropped 5 bases and J dropped 8; count of bases not matched to a gene: 16. DNA of the CDR3: TGTGCCACCAGCGGACCACCGCGACAGGGGGTCAACGATGAGCAGTTCTTC. Translation: CATSGPPRQGVNDEQFF.

The sample holds many counts of this clonotype. This chain connects TRBV7-3 to TRBJ2-2; 7 bases agree with TRBD2. Germline V gene lookup returns CDR1 SGHTA and CDR2 FQGTGA. J lost 6 bases, V lost 2 bases, and 9 bases had no gene match. The CDR3 extends over 16 amino acids. CDR3 coding DNA: TGTGCCAGCAGCTTAGCTGGCGGGAGTGGTCCCGGGGAGCTGTTTTTT. This gives the protein CASSLAGGSGPGELFF.

V and J are TRBV12-3 or TRBV12-4 and TRBJ2-7; the match to TRBD2 covers 10 bases. The CDR3 spans 19 residues. The ends lost 5 bases at V and 4 bases at J; junction bases unmatched: 20. The CDR3 sequence: CASSPHLLAGKRPSYEQYF. CDR3 DNA: TGTGCCAGCAGTCCACACCTACTAGCGGGAAAGAGACCAAGTTACGAGCAGTACTTC.

V usage is TRBV19 and J usage is TRBJ2-7; 8 bases match TRBD2. This CDR3 is built from 15 residues. Trimming took 7 bases from V and 5 from J; bases not matched to a gene: 13. The germline V gene encodes CDR1 LNHDA and CDR2 SQIVND (reference sequence). As DNA, the CDR3 is TGTGCCAGTACCTCCTCAGCGGGAGAGGTCCACGAGCAGTACTTC. As protein: CASTSSAGEVHEQYF.

The rearrangement uses TRBV29-1 and TRBJ2-5; 7 nucleotides align to TRBD2. J gave up 2 bases and V 7 bases, and 1 base lay outside the gene matches. Germline values: CDR1 SQVTM, CDR2 ANQGSEA. The CDR3 totals 11 residues. The CDR3 coding sequence is TGCAGCGGGGGGGGACAAGAGACCCAGTACTTC. It is translated as CSGGGQETQYF.

This clonotype has a count of ten or more. The V and J genes are TRBV3-1 and TRBJ2-1; 9 nucleotides line up with TRBD2. With 0 bases clipped from V and 4 bases from J, the junction kept 10 bases outside the gene matches. CDR3 length: 18 amino acids. Looked up from germline, CDR1 is LGHDT and CDR2 is YNNKEL (reference sequence). The CDR3 spells CASSQDRPSGDEYNEQFF. DNA of the CDR3: TGTGCCAGCAGCCAAGATCGGCCTAGCGGGGATGAGTACAATGAGCAGTTCTTC.

This clonotype was found many times. The chain uses TRBV4-1 and TRBJ2-7; D unresolved. Germline V gives CDR1 MGHRA, CDR2 YSYEKL. The CDR3 loop spans 13 amino acids. Trimming took 2 bases from V and 1 from J, leaving 6 bases between them. Here the CDR3 reads CASSQSPSYEQYF. CDR3 nucleotide sequence: TGCGCCAGCAGCCAATCCCCTTCCTACGAGCAGTACTTC.

This clonotype was detected many times. The V and J genes are TRBV7-6 and TRBJ1-4; D gene unclear. CDR1 SGHVS and CDR2 FNYEAQ come from the germline V gene. Trimming removed 4 bases from V and 7 bases from J, with 13 bases in between. CDR3 size: 14 residues. The CDR3 sequence: CASSSDPHREKLFF. CDR3 sequence (DNA): TGTGCCAGCAGCTCCGACCCCCATCGTGAAAAACTGTTTTTT.

Worth noting for this clonotype: This sequence may be a read error, since a much larger clone differs from it by one base. This rearrangement joins TRBV19 to TRBJ1-1, with unresolved D. This CDR3 region has 11 residues. V was cut by 8 bases and J by 7 bases, with 11 bases left in between. From germline, CDR1 is LNHDA and CDR2 SQIVND (reference sequence). This CDR3 reads CASEKGNEAFF. The CDR3 bases are TGTGCCAGTGAAAAGGGAAATGAAGCTTTCTTT.

This clonotype showed up just a few times. The rearrangement joins TRBV12-3 or TRBV12-4 to TRBJ2-7, with 7 nucleotides matching TRBD2. The CDR3 is 15 residues long. J was trimmed by 3 bases and V by 5 bases; bases with no gene match: 10. The CDR3 here is CASSETSSNYYEQYF. CDR3 sequence (DNA): TGTGCCAGCAGTGAGACTAGCTCCAACTACTACGAGCAGTACTTC.

This clonotype was recorded at least ten times. V and J are TRBV24-1 and TRBJ2-1, with D possibly being TRBD2 (5 bases). Germline V gene data show CDR1 as KGHDR and CDR2 as SFDVKD. CDR3 length: 15 residues. Trimming removed 3 bases at V and 1 base at J, with 9 bases between. Here the CDR3 reads CATSDPDSSYNEQFF. CDR3 bases: TGTGCCACCAGTGATCCGGACTCTTCCTACAATGAGCAGTTCTTC.

This clonotype was picked up many times. The V gene is TRBV20-1, the J gene TRBJ2-1, with TRBD2 matching over 8 bases. With V trimmed by 6 bases and J by 7 bases, 8 bases remained unmatched. The germline V gene encodes CDR1 DFQATT and CDR2 SNEGSKA (reference sequence). The CDR3 spans 13 residues. In DNA, the CDR3 is TGCAGTGCCGTTAGCGGGGCGGGAAATGAGCAGTTCTTC. Its translation is CSAVSGAGNEQFF.

This clonotype occurred many times. The chain recombines TRBV15 with TRBJ2-3; D not certain. The CDR3 spans 15 residues. Germline CDR1 and CDR2: LNHNV and YYDKDF (reference sequence). V was cut by 6 bases and J by 2 bases, with 15 bases left in between. The CDR3 loop reads CATRDFARSTDTQYF. As DNA, the CDR3 is TGTGCCACCAGGGATTTTGCCCGATCCACAGATACGCAGTATTTT.

This clonotype has ten or more counts. The rearrangement links TRBV5-1 to TRBJ2-3; D not certain. The V end was cut by 2 bases, the J end by 7 bases, with 14 bases between. This CDR3 contains 14 residues. CDR1 SGHRS and CDR2 YFSETQ come from the germline V gene. In DNA, the CDR3 is TGCGCCAGCAGCTTAAGGGATACAAGTTATACGCAGTATTTT. It specifies CASSLRDTSYTQYF.

The gene calls are TRBV5-1 and TRBJ1-1; D may be TRBD1 (5 bases). Trimming pared 3 bases from V and 0 bases from J, leaving 12 bases between. The V gene's germline CDR1 is SGHRS and CDR2 YFSETQ. The CDR3 contains 15 residues. Here the CDR3 reads CASSSHGALNTEAFF. CDR3 sequence (DNA): TGCGCCAGCAGCTCGCACGGGGCATTGAACACTGAAGCTTTCTTT.

This clonotype was seen only once. V gene TRBV20-1 combines with J gene TRBJ2-7; D possibly corresponds to TRBD2 (5 bases). The germline V and J ends were trimmed by 2 bases and 3 bases, with 11 bases remaining between them. CDR1 DFQATT and CDR2 SNEGSKA come from the germline V gene (reference sequence). The CDR3 is 13 amino acids. CDR3 DNA sequence: TGCAGTGCTAGACAAGACCGGGACTACGAGCAGTACTTC. Protein product: CSARQDRDYEQYF.

V gene TRBV6-2 or TRBV6-3 combines with J gene TRBJ2-7; 8 nucleotides line up with TRBD1. V was pared by 7 bases and J by 1 base, with 6 bases of the junction left unmatched. The CDR3 has 14 amino acids. Per the germline V gene, CDR1 is MNHEY and CDR2 is SVGEGT. This CDR3 reads CASNGQGLSYEQYF. The CDR3, as DNA: TGTGCCAGCAACGGACAGGGTTTGTCCTACGAGCAGTACTTC.

This clonotype was seen more than once but under ten times. The chain employs TRBV4-3 and TRBJ1-1, with 8 nucleotides matching TRBD1. After removal of 1 base from V and 3 bases from J, the junction contained 4 bases not matched to a gene. There are 15 residues in the CDR3. Germline-derived CDR1 and CDR2 are LGHNA and YSLEER. The CDR3 spells CASSQVQGAHTEAFF. Written as DNA, the CDR3 is TGCGCCAGCAGCCAAGTGCAGGGGGCCCACACTGAAGCTTTCTTT.

The table lists this clonotype with a count of one. Relative to the germline gene, one junction end is altered; a read error may explain this. The chain employs TRBV20-1 and TRBJ2-7; D perhaps matches TRBD1 (6 bases). The CDR3 is 13 amino acids. CDR1 and CDR2 from the germline V gene are DFQATT and SNEGSKA (reference sequence). The DNA of the CDR3 is TGCAGTGCTAGAGGTTGGACAGACTACAAGCAGTACTTC. Translated: CSARGWTDYKQYF.

Only a few counts were recorded for this clonotype. This chain connects TRBV29-1 to TRBJ2-7, with D possibly matching TRBD2 (5 bases). The CDR3 runs 12 residues. V was pared by 7 bases and J by 4 bases, with 14 bases between. Germline V gene sequence: CDR1 SQVTM, CDR2 ANQGSEA. CDR3 region: CSAQDLRYEQYF. The CDR3 nucleotides read TGCAGCGCCCAGGACTTGAGGTACGAGCAGTACTTC.

The V gene is TRBV2, the J gene TRBJ1-5; a possible D gene is TRBD1 (5 bases). The V gene's germline CDR1 is SNHLY and CDR2 FYNNEI. This CDR3 is built from 15 residues. V lost 7 bases, J lost 2 bases, and 15 bases lay in between. DNA for the CDR3: TGTGCCAGCACCACTTATGGGGGGGGCAATCAGCCCCAGCATTTT. This codes for CASTTYGGGNQPQHF.

J is TRBJ1-1 and V is TRBV2; D perhaps matches TRBD1 (6 bases). Germline loops: CDR1 SNHLY, CDR2 FYNNEI. The CDR3 contains 13 residues. Trimming took 3 bases from V and 4 from J, leaving 9 bases between them. The CDR3 DNA sequence: TGTGCCAGCAGTGAGGGGGCCCCCACTGAAGCTTTCTTT. It translates to CASSEGAPTEAFF.

The J gene is TRBJ1-5, the V gene TRBV19; D ambiguous. The germline CDR1 and CDR2 sequences are LNHDA and SQIVND (reference sequence). V lost 0 bases to trimming and J lost 9 bases, with 12 bases between them. The CDR3 consists of 14 residues. The CDR3 loop reads CASSIDFTGRPQHF. DNA for the CDR3: TGTGCCAGTAGTATAGATTTTACCGGCCGGCCCCAGCATTTT.

The chain joins TRBV27 to TRBJ2-1; D is unclear. CDR1 and CDR2 from the germline V gene are MNHEY and SMNVEV (reference sequence). Trimming took off 2 bases at V and 1 base at J, with 9 bases between the two ends. CDR3 length: 15 amino acids. The CDR3 sequence is CASSLIVRSYNEQFF. As DNA, the CDR3 is TGTGCCAGCAGTTTAATAGTTAGATCCTACAATGAGCAGTTCTTC.